This T cell receptor beta chain was retrieved from a study of T cell changes during pregnancy in multiple sclerosis. Clones were sequenced by immunoSEQ multiplex PCR, and TCRdb holds only the in-frame ones, with some missing. Of 20,000 to 25,000 clones detected, roughly 90% appear once; the ten largest clones hold about 5.3%. CDR1 and CDR2 (germline): LNHNV, YYDKDF (reference sequence). Trimming shortened V by 0 bases and J by 8 bases, and 13 bases separated the two germline ends. The CDR3 totals 14 residues. The sequenced sample was CD8+ T cells from peripheral blood mononuclear cells, obtained in the second trimester of pregnancy. This sequence was found in a female donor in good health, enrolled as a control in a pregnancy study. J is TRBJ1-2 and V is TRBV15; D might be TRBD1 (5 bases). CDR3 residues: CATSRDIGQGGYTF. The CDR3, as DNA: TGTGCCACCAGCAGAGATATAGGACAAGGCGGCTACACCTTC.